This T cell receptor (beta chain) was profiled in a study of blood T cell repertoires in COVID-19. At the level of the study: Specimens from acute and convalescent COVID-19 originated in the United States, Italy and Spain. T cells, B-cell-depleted T cells, or PBMCs provided the cDNA or gDNA that served as material.

V was clipped by 2 bases and J by 5 bases; unmatched bases: 4. The CDR3 extends over 15 amino acids. In germline, CDR1 is SGHRS, CDR2 YFSETQ. How the authors handled the data: How many nucleated cells were present was estimated from reference gene primer amplification. The table came from immunoSEQ multiplex PCR; TCRdb's copy has only in-frame clones and leaves some out. V, J and clone size were drawn from that table, and D and trimming were deduced from the DNA. The table shows more than 85,000 clones, with 82% occurring only once. The sequencing sample was made of peripheral blood. This chain connects TRBV5-1 to TRBJ1-4; 9 nucleotides match TRBD1. The TCR was taken from a woman in her sixties with acute or convalescent COVID-19. CDR3 sequence: CASSLTGTGNEKLFF. In DNA, the CDR3 is TGCGCCAGCAGCTTAACAGGGACAGGGAATGAAAAACTGTTTTTT.